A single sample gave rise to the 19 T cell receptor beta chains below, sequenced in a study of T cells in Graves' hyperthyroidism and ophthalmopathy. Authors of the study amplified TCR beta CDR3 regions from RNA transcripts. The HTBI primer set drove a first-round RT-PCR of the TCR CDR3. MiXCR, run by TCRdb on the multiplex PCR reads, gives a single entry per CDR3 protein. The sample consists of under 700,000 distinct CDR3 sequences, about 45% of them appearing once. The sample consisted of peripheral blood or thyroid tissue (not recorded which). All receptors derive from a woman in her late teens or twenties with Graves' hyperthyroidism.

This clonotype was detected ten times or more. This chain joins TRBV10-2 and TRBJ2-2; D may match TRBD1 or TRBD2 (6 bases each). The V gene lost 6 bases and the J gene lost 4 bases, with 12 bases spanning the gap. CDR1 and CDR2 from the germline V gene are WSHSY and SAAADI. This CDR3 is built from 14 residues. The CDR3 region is CASRVGGVTGELFF. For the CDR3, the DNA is TGCGCCAGCAGGGTGGGGGGCGTCACCGGGGAGCTGTTTTTT.

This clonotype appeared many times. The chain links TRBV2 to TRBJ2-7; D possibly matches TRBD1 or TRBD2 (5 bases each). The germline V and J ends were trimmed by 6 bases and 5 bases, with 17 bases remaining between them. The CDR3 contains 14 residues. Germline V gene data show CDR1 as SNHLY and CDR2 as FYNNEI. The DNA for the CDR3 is TGTGCCAGCAGAACGGACCGGGACGGCGACGAGCAGTACTTC. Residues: CASRTDRDGDEQYF.

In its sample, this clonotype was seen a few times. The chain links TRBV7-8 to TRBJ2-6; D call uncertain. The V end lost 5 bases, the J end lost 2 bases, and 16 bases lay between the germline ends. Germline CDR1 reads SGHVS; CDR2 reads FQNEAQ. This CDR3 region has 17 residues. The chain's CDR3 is CASSRFLDAAGANVLTF. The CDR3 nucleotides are TGTGCCAGCAGCCGCTTTCTGGACGCGGCTGGGGCCAACGTCCTGACTTTC. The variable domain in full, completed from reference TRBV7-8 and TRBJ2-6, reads GAGVSQSPRYKVAKRGQDVALRCDPISGHVSLFWYQQALGQGPEFLTYFQNEAQLDKSGLPSDRFFAERPEGSVSTLKIQRTQQEDSAVYLCASSRFLDAAGANVLTFGAGSRLTVL.

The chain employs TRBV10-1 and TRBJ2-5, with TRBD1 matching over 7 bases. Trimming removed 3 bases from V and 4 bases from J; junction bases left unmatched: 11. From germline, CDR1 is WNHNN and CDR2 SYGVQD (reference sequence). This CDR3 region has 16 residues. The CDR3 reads CASSDRTGAQGETQYF. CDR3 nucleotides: TGCGCCAGCAGTGACCGGACAGGAGCCCAGGGAGAGACCCAGTACTTC.

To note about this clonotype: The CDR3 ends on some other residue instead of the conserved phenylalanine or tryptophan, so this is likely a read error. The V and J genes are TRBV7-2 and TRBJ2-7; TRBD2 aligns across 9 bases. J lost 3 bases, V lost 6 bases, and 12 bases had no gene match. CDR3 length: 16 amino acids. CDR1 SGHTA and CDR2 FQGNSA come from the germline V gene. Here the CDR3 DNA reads TGTGCCAGCAGACCATCGGTCGCGGGAGGGGTCTACGAGCAGTACCTC. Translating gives CASRPSVAGGVYEQYL.

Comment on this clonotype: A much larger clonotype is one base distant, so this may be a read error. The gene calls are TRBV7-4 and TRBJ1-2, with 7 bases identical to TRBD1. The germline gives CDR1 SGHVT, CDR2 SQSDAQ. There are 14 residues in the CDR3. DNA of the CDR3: TGTGCCAGCAGCTTAGCCGCGACAGGGCACGGCTGCACCTTC. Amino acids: CASSLAATGHGCTF.

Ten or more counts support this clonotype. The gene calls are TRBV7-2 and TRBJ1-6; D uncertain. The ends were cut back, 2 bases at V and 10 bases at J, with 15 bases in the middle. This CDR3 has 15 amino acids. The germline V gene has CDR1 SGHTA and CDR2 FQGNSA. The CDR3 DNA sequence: TGTGCCAGCAGCTTATTTCGAGGCCCGAAGTCACCCCTCCACTTT. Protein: CASSLFRGPKSPLHF.

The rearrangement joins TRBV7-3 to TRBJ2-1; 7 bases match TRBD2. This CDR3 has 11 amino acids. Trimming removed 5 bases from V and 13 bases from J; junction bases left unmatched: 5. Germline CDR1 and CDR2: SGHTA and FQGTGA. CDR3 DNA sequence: TGTGCCAGCAGCCACTCGGGGGGACAGTTCTTC. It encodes CASSHSGGQFF.

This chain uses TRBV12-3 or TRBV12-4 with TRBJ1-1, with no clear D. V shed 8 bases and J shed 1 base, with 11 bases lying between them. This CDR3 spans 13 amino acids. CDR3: CASAEETNTEAFF. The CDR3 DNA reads TGTGCCAGCGCCGAGGAAACGAACACTGAAGCTTTCTTT.

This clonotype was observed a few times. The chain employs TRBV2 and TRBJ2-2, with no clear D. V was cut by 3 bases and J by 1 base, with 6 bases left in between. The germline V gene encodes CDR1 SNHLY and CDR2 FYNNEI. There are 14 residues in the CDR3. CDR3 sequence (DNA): TGTGCCAGCAGTGATCTGGTGAACACCGGGGAGCTGTTTTTT. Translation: CASSDLVNTGELFF.

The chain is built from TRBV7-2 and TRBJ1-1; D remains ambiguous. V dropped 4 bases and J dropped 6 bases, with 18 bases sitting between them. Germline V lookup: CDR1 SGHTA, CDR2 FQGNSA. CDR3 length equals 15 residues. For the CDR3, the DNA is TGTGCCAGCAGCTCCGACCTAGCGGGAGCTTCTGAAGCTTTCTTT. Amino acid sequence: CASSSDLAGASEAFF.

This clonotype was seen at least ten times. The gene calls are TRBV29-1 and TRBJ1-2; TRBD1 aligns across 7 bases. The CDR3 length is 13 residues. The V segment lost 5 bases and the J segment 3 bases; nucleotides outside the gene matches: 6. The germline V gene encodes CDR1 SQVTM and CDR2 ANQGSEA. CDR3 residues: CSVPTGRHYGYTF. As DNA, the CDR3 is TGCAGCGTTCCGACAGGGAGGCACTATGGCTACACCTTC.

CDR3 nucleotide sequence: TGTGCCACCAGTGGTGACAGCTATGGCTACACCTTC. This translates into CATSGDSYGYTF. This rearrangement joins TRBV24-1 to TRBJ1-2; TRBD1 is a possible D gene (5 bases). V was trimmed by 5 bases and J by 4 bases, leaving 7 bases between them. The CDR3 runs to 12 residues. The germline gives CDR1 KGHDR, CDR2 SFDVKD.

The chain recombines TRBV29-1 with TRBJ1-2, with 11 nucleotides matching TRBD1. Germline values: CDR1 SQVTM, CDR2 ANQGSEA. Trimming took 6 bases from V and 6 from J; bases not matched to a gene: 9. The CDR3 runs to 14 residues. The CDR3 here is CSVGQGAGDDGYTF. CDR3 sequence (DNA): TGCAGCGTAGGACAGGGGGCAGGGGACGATGGCTACACCTTC.

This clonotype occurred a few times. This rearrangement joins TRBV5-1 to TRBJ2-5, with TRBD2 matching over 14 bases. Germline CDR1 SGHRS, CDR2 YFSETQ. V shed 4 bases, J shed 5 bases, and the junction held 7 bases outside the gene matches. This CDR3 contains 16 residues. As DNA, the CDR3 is TGCGCCAGCAGCCTCGGGACTAGCGGGAGTGGGGAGACCCAGTACTTC. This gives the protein CASSLGTSGSGETQYF.

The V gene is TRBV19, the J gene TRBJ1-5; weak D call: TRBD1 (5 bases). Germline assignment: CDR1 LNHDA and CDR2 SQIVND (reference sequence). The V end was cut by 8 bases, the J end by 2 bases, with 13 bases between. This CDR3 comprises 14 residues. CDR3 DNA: TGTGCCAGTCGGCGGGGGAGAGGCAATCAGCCCCAGCATTTT. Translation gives CASRRGRGNQPQHF.

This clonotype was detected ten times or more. Here the CDR3 DNA reads TGTGCCATCAGTGAACCGGGAGTAGAGTACGAGCAGTACTTC. Translated, it gives CAISEPGVEYEQYF. V is TRBV10-3 and J is TRBJ2-7, with TRBD2 as a possible D gene (6 bases). CDR3 size: 14 residues. Deletions cut 3 bases from V and 4 bases from J, with 13 bases between. From germline, CDR1 is ENHRY and CDR2 SYGVKD.

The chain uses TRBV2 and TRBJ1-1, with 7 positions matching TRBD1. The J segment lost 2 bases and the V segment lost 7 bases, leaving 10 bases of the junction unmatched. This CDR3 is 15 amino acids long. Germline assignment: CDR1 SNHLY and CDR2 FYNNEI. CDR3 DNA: TGTGCCAGCAAAAATCAGGGACAGCTTAACACTGAAGCTTTCTTT. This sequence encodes CASKNQGQLNTEAFF.

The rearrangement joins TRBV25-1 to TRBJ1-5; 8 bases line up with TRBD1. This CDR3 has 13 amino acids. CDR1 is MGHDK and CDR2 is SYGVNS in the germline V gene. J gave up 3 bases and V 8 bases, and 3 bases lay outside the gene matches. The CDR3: CASSTGANQPQHF. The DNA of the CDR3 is TGTGCCAGCTCGACAGGGGCCAATCAGCCCCAGCATTTT.